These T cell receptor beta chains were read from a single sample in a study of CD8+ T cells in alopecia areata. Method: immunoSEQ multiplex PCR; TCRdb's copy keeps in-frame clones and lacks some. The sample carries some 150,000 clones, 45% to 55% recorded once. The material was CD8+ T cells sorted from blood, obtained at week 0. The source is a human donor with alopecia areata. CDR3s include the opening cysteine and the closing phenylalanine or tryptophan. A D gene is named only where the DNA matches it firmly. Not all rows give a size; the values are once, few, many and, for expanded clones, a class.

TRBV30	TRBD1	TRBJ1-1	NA	CAWSVNPGRGTEAFF	TGTGCCTGGAGTGTCAACCCCGGCAGGGGGACTGAAGCTTTCTTT
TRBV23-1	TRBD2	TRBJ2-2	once	CASDPLGLLNTGELFF	TGCGCCAGCGACCCCCTGGGACTACTGAACACCGGGGAGCTGTTTTTT
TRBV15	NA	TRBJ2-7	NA	CATSLIGETYEQYF	TGTGCCACCAGCCTCATTGGAGAAACCTACGAGCAGTACTTC
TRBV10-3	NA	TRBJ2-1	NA	CAISRTAYNEQFF	TGTGCCATCAGTAGGACAGCCTACAATGAGCAGTTCTTC
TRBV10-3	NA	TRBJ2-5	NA	CAISESGPDDYQETQYF	TGTGCCATCAGTGAGTCGGGGCCCGACGACTACCAAGAGACCCAGTACTTC
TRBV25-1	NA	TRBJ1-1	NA	CASSESGRELAFF	TGTGCCAGCAGTGAATCTGGCAGGGAGCTAGCTTTCTTT
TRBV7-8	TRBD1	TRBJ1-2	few	CASSPIDRDYANYGYTF	TGTGCCAGCAGCCCCATCGACAGGGATTACGCTAACTATGGCTACACCTTC
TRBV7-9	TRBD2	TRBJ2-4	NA	CASSLFGGENIQYF	TGTGCCAGCAGCTTATTCGGGGGGGAAAACATTCAGTACTTC
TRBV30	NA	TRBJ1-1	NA	CAWSIISVEAFF	TGTGCCTGGAGCATTATCAGCGTGGAAGCTTTCTTT
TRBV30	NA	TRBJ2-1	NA	CAWSPGVRPNEQFF	TGTGCCTGGAGTCCGGGGGTCCGGCCCAATGAGCAGTTCTTC
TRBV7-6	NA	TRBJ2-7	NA	CASSLGGGGTEQYF	TGTGCCAGCAGCCTTGGGGGCGGGGGAACCGAGCAGTACTTC
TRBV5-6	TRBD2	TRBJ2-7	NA	CASSQTSGAPYEQYF	TGTGCCAGCAGCCAGACTAGCGGGGCTCCATACGAGCAGTACTTC
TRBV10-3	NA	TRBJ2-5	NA	CAISGATLETQYF	TGTGCCATCAGTGGGGCCACCCTTGAGACCCAGTACTTC
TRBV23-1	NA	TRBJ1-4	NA	CASFPDRQQNEKLFF	TGCGCCAGCTTCCCCGACAGGCAACAAAATGAAAAACTGTTTTTT
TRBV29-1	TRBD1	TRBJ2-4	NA	CSIRTGDAKNIQYF	TGCAGCATACGGACAGGGGATGCCAAAAACATTCAGTACTTC
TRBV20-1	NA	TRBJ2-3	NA	CSAKSGYTQYF	TGCAGTGCTAAGTCAGGGTATACGCAGTATTTT
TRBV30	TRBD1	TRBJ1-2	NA	CAWSPGQDYGYTF	TGTGCCTGGAGTCCCGGACAGGACTATGGCTACACCTTC
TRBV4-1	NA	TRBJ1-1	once	CASSQGGVRGAFF	TGCGCCAGCAGCCAAGGCGGGGTCAGAGGAGCTTTCTTT
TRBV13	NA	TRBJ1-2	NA	CASSLGASQDYGYTF	TGTGCCAGCAGCTTAGGTGCCTCTCAGGACTATGGCTACACCTTC
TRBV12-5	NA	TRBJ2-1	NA	CASGLVSGNEQFF	TGTGCTAGTGGTTTGGTATCGGGCAATGAGCAGTTCTTC
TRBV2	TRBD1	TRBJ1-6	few	CASSEPRGNSPLHF	TGTGCCAGCAGCGAACCCAGGGGGAATTCACCCCTCCACTTT
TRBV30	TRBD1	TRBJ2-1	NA	CAWQGAWSGYEQFF	TGTGCCTGGCAGGGGGCATGGTCTGGGTATGAGCAGTTCTTC
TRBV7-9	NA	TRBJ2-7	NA	CASSPEGQAPSRSEQYF	TGTGCCAGCAGCCCAGAGGGTCAAGCACCGTCCCGAAGCGAGCAGTACTTC
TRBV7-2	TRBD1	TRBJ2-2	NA	CASSPWTGGGGELFF	TGTGCCAGCAGCCCCTGGACAGGGGGTGGCGGGGAGCTGTTTTTT
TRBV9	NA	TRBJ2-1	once	CASSVAAEEQFF	TGTGCCAGCAGCGTAGCTGCCGAGGAGCAGTTCTTC
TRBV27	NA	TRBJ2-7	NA	CASSLGVYYEQYF	TGTGCCAGCAGTTTAGGAGTATACTACGAGCAGTACTTC
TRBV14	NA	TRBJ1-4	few	CASSQALGGGKLFF	TGTGCCAGCAGCCAAGCGTTAGGTGGAGGAAAACTGTTTTTT
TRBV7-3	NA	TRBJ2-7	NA	CASSLNPDEPGSDEQYF	TGTGCCAGCAGCTTAAACCCAGATGAACCGGGGTCGGACGAGCAGTACTTC
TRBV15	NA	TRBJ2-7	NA	CATSREATYEQYF	TGTGCCACCAGCAGAGAGGCCACCTACGAGCAGTACTTC
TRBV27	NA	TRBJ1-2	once	CASGGNGGYTF	TGTGCCAGCGGGGGGAATGGTGGCTACACCTTC
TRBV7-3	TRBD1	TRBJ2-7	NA	CASSKTGQGHEQYF	TGTGCCAGCAGCAAGACGGGACAGGGCCACGAGCAGTACTTC
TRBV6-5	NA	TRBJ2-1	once	CASSYSEGYNEQFF	TGTGCCAGCAGTTACTCGGAAGGTTACAATGAGCAGTTCTTC
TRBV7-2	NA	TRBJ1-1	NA	CASSEAGEALNTEAFF	TGTGCCAGCAGCGAAGCCGGGGAGGCCTTGAATACTGAAGCTTTCTTT
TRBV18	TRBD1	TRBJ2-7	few	CASSPRTGLTYEQYF	TGTGCCAGCTCACCCCGGACAGGGTTAACCTACGAGCAGTACTTC
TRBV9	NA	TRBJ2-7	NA	CASSVDGGSGEQYF	TGTGCCAGCAGCGTAGATGGGGGGAGTGGCGAGCAGTACTTC
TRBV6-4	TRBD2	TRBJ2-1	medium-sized	CASSGTSGGANEQFF	TGTGCCAGCAGTGGGACTAGCGGGGGGGCCAATGAGCAGTTCTTC
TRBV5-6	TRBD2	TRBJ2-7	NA	CASSLGGGEQYF	TGTGCCAGCAGCTTGGGCGGGGGCGAGCAGTACTTC
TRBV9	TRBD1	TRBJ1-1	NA	CASSPSGGVAEAFF	TGTGCCAGCAGCCCATCAGGGGGTGTCGCTGAAGCTTTCTTT